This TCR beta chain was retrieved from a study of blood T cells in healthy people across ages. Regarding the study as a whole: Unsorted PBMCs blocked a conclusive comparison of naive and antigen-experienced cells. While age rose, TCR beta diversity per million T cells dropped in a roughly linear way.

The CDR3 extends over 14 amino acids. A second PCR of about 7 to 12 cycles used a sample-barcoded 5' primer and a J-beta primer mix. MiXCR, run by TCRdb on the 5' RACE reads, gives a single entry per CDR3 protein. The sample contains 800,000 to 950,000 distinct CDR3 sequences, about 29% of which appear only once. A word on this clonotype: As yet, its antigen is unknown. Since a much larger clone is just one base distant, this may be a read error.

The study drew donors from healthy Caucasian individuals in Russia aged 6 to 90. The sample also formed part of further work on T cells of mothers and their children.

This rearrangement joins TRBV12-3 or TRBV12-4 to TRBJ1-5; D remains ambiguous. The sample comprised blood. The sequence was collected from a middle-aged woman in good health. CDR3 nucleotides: TGTGCCAGCAGTTACCATTTGGGCAATCAGTCCCAGCATTTT. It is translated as CASSYHLGNQSQHF.